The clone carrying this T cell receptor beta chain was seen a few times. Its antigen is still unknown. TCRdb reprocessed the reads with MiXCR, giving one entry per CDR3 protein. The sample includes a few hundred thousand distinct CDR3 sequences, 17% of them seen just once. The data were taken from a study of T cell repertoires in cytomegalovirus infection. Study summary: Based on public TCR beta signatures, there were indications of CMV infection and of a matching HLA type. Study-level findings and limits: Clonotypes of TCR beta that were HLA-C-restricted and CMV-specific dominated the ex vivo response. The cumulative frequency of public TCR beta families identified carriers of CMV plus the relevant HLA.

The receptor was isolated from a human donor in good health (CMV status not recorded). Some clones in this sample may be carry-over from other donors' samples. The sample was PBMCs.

The CDR3 DNA is TGCGCCAGCAGCCATACAGGGGCGTCCGGGGAGCTGTTTTTT. This gives the protein CASSHTGASGELFF. The rearrangement uses TRBV4-1 and TRBJ2-2; TRBD1 matches at 7 bases. Germline V gene sequence: CDR1 MGHRA, CDR2 YSYEKL. The junction had 4 bases not matched to a gene; V was cut back by 3 bases and J by 6 bases. The CDR3 spans 14 residues.